This T cell receptor beta chain was captured by sequencing in a study of control samples from healthy donors and cancer patients. Repertoires were generated with immunoSEQ multiplex PCR, while TCRdb's copy carries only in-frame clones and drops some. The data hold over 100,000 clones, with 80% to 95% observed a single time. Germline assignment: CDR1 SGHDT and CDR2 YYEEEE. Trimming pared 3 bases from V and 4 bases from J, leaving 13 bases between. The length of the CDR3 is 15 residues. This receptor was taken from a man aged 18-30 years in good health. The sequenced sample consisted of blood. The rearrangement links TRBV5-6 to TRBJ2-2; D uncertain. The CDR3 bases are TGTGCCAGCAGCTATGGACCAATCTCCACCGGGGAGCTGTTTTTT. The encoded protein is CASSYGPISTGELFF.